The 30 T cell receptor beta chains listed next were all sequenced from one sample in a study of OX40 agonist ivuxolimab in advanced cancers. The repertoire was sequenced with immunoSEQ multiplex PCR; TCRdb's copy has only in-frame clones and lacks some. The table includes around 84,000 clones, around 85% detected once. The material sequenced was CD4+ or CD8+ T cells sorted from blood, taken in a trial of the OX40 agonist ivuxolimab. These receptors all come from an adult with an advanced solid tumor such as melanoma, head and neck, liver or kidney cancer.

V usage is TRBV6-1 and J usage is TRBJ1-2; D is undetermined. Looked up from germline, CDR1 is MNHNS and CDR2 is SASEGT. CDR3 length: 12 amino acids. V was trimmed by 5 bases and J by 2 bases, leaving 6 bases between them. In DNA form, the CDR3 reads TGTGCCAGCAGTTTTGACAACTATGGCTACACCTTC. Protein: CASSFDNYGYTF.

V gene TRBV19 combines with J gene TRBJ2-1; TRBD2 agrees at 9 bases. Germline trimming cut 9 bases from V and 2 bases from J; bases unmatched to any gene: 8. This CDR3 is 15 amino acids long. CDR1 is LNHDA, CDR2 SQIVND, per germline (reference sequence). CDR3: CASAGSGSPYNEQFF. Written as DNA, the CDR3 is TGTGCCAGCGCGGGTAGCGGGAGTCCCTACAATGAGCAGTTCTTC.

This rearrangement joins TRBV5-1 to TRBJ2-3; no definite D call. V was pared by 4 bases and J by 0 bases, with 9 bases between. This CDR3 region has 14 residues. Germline CDR1 is SGHRS and CDR2 is YFSETQ. The CDR3 coding sequence is TGCGCCAGCAGCGGCACGACTAGCACAGATACGCAGTATTTT. It encodes CASSGTTSTDTQYF.

This rearrangement joins TRBV7-8 to TRBJ2-6; no firm D call. This CDR3 contains 17 residues. Trimming left V 4 bases short and J 0 bases short, with 13 bases between. CDR1 and CDR2 (germline): SGHVS, FQNEAQ. CDR3 in DNA: TGTGCCAGCAGCTACTCCTGGCCGACCTCTGGGGCCAACGTCCTGACTTTC. Translated, it gives CASSYSWPTSGANVLTF.

The chain recombines TRBV5-5 with TRBJ2-5, with D unclear. The CDR3 covers 14 residues. CDR1 is SGHKS, CDR2 YYEKEE, per germline (reference sequence). Between the trimmed V and J ends, which lost 4 bases and 1 base, there was a span of 11 bases. CDR3 coding DNA: TGTGCCAGCAGCCCTTCGGCCGGCCAAGAGACCCAGTACTTC. This gives the protein CASSPSAGQETQYF.

V and J are TRBV27 and TRBJ1-2; D possibly corresponds to TRBD1 (5 bases). The V gene's germline CDR1 is MNHEY and CDR2 SMNVEV (reference sequence). The CDR3 spans 15 residues. Trimming took 5 bases from V and 2 from J, leaving 15 bases between them. In DNA, the CDR3 is TGTGCCAGCAGTGCTTACTCCGGGGCCAACTATGGCTACACCTTC. Its protein is CASSAYSGANYGYTF.

The J gene is TRBJ2-7, the V gene TRBV11-2; 8 nucleotides line up with TRBD1. Germline V CDR1 and CDR2: SGHAT, FQNNGV. There are 15 residues in the CDR3. V lost 5 bases and J lost 3; bases outside the gene matches: 9. The CDR3 coding sequence is TGTGCCAGCAGCCAAGACAGGGGATATGGCTACGAGCAGTACTTC. It codes for CASSQDRGYGYEQYF.

The rearrangement links TRBV30 to TRBJ1-3; D not certain. V lost 3 bases and J lost 7, with 16 bases in between. This CDR3 spans 14 amino acids. Germline V gene data show CDR1 as GTSNPN and CDR2 as SVGIG (reference sequence). CDR3 bases: TGTGCCTGGAGGGTGCCAGCTGCCAGGAACACCATATATTTT. The encoded protein is CAWRVPAARNTIYF.

The V gene is TRBV6-1, the J gene TRBJ1-1; no firm D call. CDR3 size: 15 residues. Per the germline V gene, CDR1 is MNHNS and CDR2 is SASEGT. Trimming left V 1 base short and J 6 bases short, with 15 bases between. The CDR3 region is CASSEGVLWASEAFF. The CDR3 DNA follows: TGTGCCAGCAGTGAAGGAGTACTGTGGGCATCTGAAGCTTTCTTT.

The genes are TRBV7-9 and TRBJ1-2, with a weak D call TRBD1 (5 bases). With 5 bases removed from V and 1 base from J, the gap between germline ends came to 11 bases. Germline V gene sequence: CDR1 SEHNR, CDR2 FQNEAQ (reference sequence). This CDR3 has 14 amino acids. CDR3 protein: CASSPGLDNYGYTF. In DNA form, the CDR3 reads TGTGCCAGCAGCCCGGGACTGGATAACTATGGCTACACCTTC.

This clone was recorded once. The CDR3 here is CASSSATSGNYEQYF. The CDR3 DNA reads TGTGCCAGCAGCTCTGCGACTAGCGGAAACTACGAGCAGTACTTC. The chain couples TRBV5-4 to TRBJ2-7; 9 bases line up with TRBD2. The germline CDR1 and CDR2 sequences are SGHNT and YYREEE (reference sequence). The CDR3 covers 15 residues. After removal of 3 bases from V and 3 bases from J, the junction contained 7 bases not matched to a gene.

V and J are TRBV6-5 and TRBJ1-1; possible D gene TRBD1, 6 bases. Trimming shortened V by 6 bases and J by 8 bases, and 22 bases separated the two germline ends. Per the germline V gene, CDR1 is MNHEY and CDR2 is SVGAGI. The CDR3 runs to 15 residues. DNA for the CDR3: TGTGCCAGCAGAGGGATGGACAGACCTCACGGAGAAGCTTTCTTT. It yields the protein CASRGMDRPHGEAFF.

This clone was found a few times. This chain joins TRBV29-1 and TRBJ1-4; 7 bases match TRBD1. The CDR3 length is 13 residues. The V gene end was trimmed by 4 bases and the J gene end by 6 bases; junction bases not matched to a gene: 5. Germline V lookup: CDR1 SQVTM, CDR2 ANQGSEA. CDR3 in DNA: TGCAGCGTTGCGGGAGACAGGGATGAAAAACTGTTTTTT. Protein product: CSVAGDRDEKLFF.

V gene TRBV5-1 combines with J gene TRBJ2-5, with D possibly TRBD1 on 6 matching bases. The CDR3 has 13 residues. CDR1 and CDR2 (germline): SGHRS, YFSETQ. Trimming removed 4 bases at V and 0 bases at J, with 7 bases between. CDR3 sequence reads: CASSRGYQETQYF. The CDR3 DNA reads as TGCGCCAGCAGCAGGGGGTACCAAGAGACCCAGTACTTC.

In this sample, this clone turned up a few times. This chain joins TRBV28 and TRBJ1-2; a weak D match, TRBD1 (6 bases). Trimming shortened V by 7 bases and J by 5 bases, and 14 bases separated the two germline ends. CDR3 length: 13 amino acids. Germline V lookup: CDR1 MDHEN, CDR2 SYDVKM. The CDR3 loop is CASNQGTMYGYTF. The CDR3 nucleotides are TGTGCCAGCAACCAGGGGACAATGTATGGCTACACCTTC.

The V call is TRBV4-2, the J call TRBJ2-5; D not certain. CDR3 size: 12 residues. CDR1 is LGHNA and CDR2 is YNFKEQ in the germline V gene. V lost 1 base and J 6 bases, leaving 6 bases between the germline ends. CDR3 region: CASSQVGKTQYF. The CDR3 DNA sequence: TGTGCCAGCAGCCAAGTGGGAAAGACCCAGTACTTC.

A few counts support this clone. This same CDR3 is encoded by further DNA sequences in the sample. The CDR3 protein is CASSIGGSPLHF. The CDR3 coding sequence is TGTGCCAGTAGTATAGGAGGGTCACCCCTCCACTTT. This chain links TRBV19 with TRBJ1-6; D ambiguous. CDR1 is LNHDA and CDR2 is SQIVND in the germline V gene (reference sequence). V lost 1 base and J 10 bases, leaving 5 bases between the germline ends. The CDR3 totals 12 residues.

The V call is TRBV19, the J call TRBJ1-4; D unresolved. The germline V gene has CDR1 LNHDA and CDR2 SQIVND (reference sequence). Trimming removed 3 bases from V and 13 bases from J, with 12 bases in between. The CDR3 extends over 12 amino acids. In DNA form, the CDR3 reads TGTGCCAGTAGTATGAGGCTTGAGAGACTGTTTTTT. Amino acids: CASSMRLERLFF.

The genes are TRBV5-4 and TRBJ2-7, with D perhaps given as TRBD1 or TRBD2 (5 bases each). Germline V gene data show CDR1 as SGHNT and CDR2 as YYREEE (reference sequence). Trimming shortened V by 4 bases and J by 7 bases, and 15 bases separated the two germline ends. The CDR3 runs 13 residues. The CDR3 nucleotides are TGTGCCAGCAGCGGGGACCTAAGTCGGGAGCAGTACTTC. Protein sequence: CASSGDLSREQYF.

The rearrangement joins TRBV7-6 to TRBJ2-3; 9 positions agree with TRBD1. CDR1 is SGHVS and CDR2 is FNYEAQ in the germline V gene. V was pared by 2 bases and J by 6 bases, with 6 bases of the junction left unmatched. The CDR3 runs 15 residues. The CDR3 DNA follows: TGTGCCAGCAGCTTACTCTATGGGACAGGGGATACGCAGTATTTT. Amino acids: CASSLLYGTGDTQYF.

V is TRBV6-1 and J is TRBJ2-7; 9 bases align to TRBD1. The CDR3 has 15 residues. Germline loops: CDR1 MNHNS, CDR2 SASEGT. Unmatched junction bases numbered 14, after V lost 10 bases and J lost 4 bases. The CDR3 sequence is CATTPLGTGSYEQYF. The CDR3 DNA reads TGTGCCACCACCCCTCTGGGGACAGGGTCATACGAGCAGTACTTC.

The chain has TRBV6-1 and TRBJ1-4; D gene uncertain. This CDR3 has 15 residues. Germline V gene data show CDR1 as MNHNS and CDR2 as SASEGT. The V gene lost 7 bases and the J gene lost 3 bases, with 15 bases spanning the gap. The CDR3: CASNVGRGSNEKLFF. The CDR3 DNA follows: TGTGCCAGCAATGTCGGCCGAGGGTCTAATGAAAAACTGTTTTTT.

The chain employs TRBV5-4 and TRBJ2-3, with TRBD2 identical over 11 bases. The germline V gene encodes CDR1 SGHNT and CDR2 YYREEE (reference sequence). This CDR3 contains 16 residues. J gave up 8 bases and V 2 bases, and 10 bases lay outside the gene matches. Here the CDR3 reads CASSLVLAGASGTQYF. The CDR3 DNA is TGTGCCAGCAGCTTAGTACTAGCGGGGGCCTCAGGTACGCAGTATTTT.

The gene calls are TRBV19 and TRBJ1-1; 9 nucleotides line up with TRBD1. There are 14 residues in the CDR3. Germline CDR1 LNHDA, CDR2 SQIVND (reference sequence). With V trimmed by 5 bases and J by 5 bases, 6 bases remained unmatched. CDR3 sequence: CASSSRTGETEAFF. CDR3 DNA sequence: TGTGCCAGTAGTTCCCGGACAGGGGAAACTGAAGCTTTCTTT. Full variable domain (outside the CDR3, taken from reference TRBV19 and TRBJ1-1): DGGITQSPKYLFRKEGQNVTLSCEQNLNHDAMYWYRQDPGQGLRLIYYSQIVNDFQKGDIAEGYSVSREKKESFPLTVTSAQKNPTAFYLCASSSRTGETEAFFGQGTRLTVV.

This clone showed up just once. The gene calls are TRBV29-1 and TRBJ1-3; D uncertain. The CDR3 spans 14 residues. The germline V gene encodes CDR1 SQVTM and CDR2 ANQGSEA. Trimming stripped 5 bases from V and 1 base from J, with 12 bases between. The CDR3 loop is CSVRQQQSGNTIYF. The CDR3 DNA reads TGCAGCGTTCGGCAGCAACAGTCTGGAAACACCATATATTTT. The full variable domain, in which reference TRBV29-1 and TRBJ1-3 provide the parts outside the CDR3, is SAVISQKPSRDICQRGTSLTIQCQVDSQVTMMFWYRQQPGQSLTLIATANQGSEATYESGFVIDKFPISRPNLTFSTLTVSNMSPEDSSIYLCSVRQQQSGNTIYFGEGSWLTVV.

This clone is medium-sized in the sample. The CDR3 DNA is TGTGCCAGCAGTCTTAGCGGGATGGGCTACGAGCAGTACTTC. This gives the protein CASSLSGMGYEQYF. The chain recombines TRBV6-5 with TRBJ2-7; 8 nucleotides agree with TRBD2. This CDR3 has 14 amino acids. With 5 bases clipped from V and 3 bases from J, the junction kept 6 bases outside the gene matches. The germline V gene has CDR1 MNHEY and CDR2 SVGAGI.

Only one count was recorded for this clone. The V and J genes are TRBV19 and TRBJ1-5; D is unresolved. Germline CDR1 is LNHDA and CDR2 is SQIVND (reference sequence). This CDR3 has 14 amino acids. V gave up 5 bases and J gave up 6 bases, with 14 bases separating them. The CDR3: CASSDGPNFQPQHF. In DNA, the CDR3 is TGTGCCAGTAGTGACGGCCCCAACTTTCAGCCCCAGCATTTT.

The chain employs TRBV7-9 and TRBJ2-7, with unresolved D. CDR1 and CDR2 (germline): SEHNR, FQNEAQ (reference sequence). The CDR3 length is 14 residues. V dropped 1 base and J dropped 2 bases, with 9 bases sitting between them. CDR3 DNA: TGTGCCAGCAGCTTAGTACAGACCACCTACGAGCAGTACTTC. This sequence encodes CASSLVQTTYEQYF.

The chain is built from TRBV10-3 and TRBJ2-1; D remains unclear. The ends were cut back, 6 bases at V and 0 bases at J, with 12 bases in the middle. CDR3 length: 15 amino acids. Germline loops: CDR1 ENHRY, CDR2 SYGVKD. CDR3 sequence reads: CAIRPALGSYNEQFF. CDR3 DNA sequence: TGTGCCATCAGGCCCGCGCTCGGCTCCTACAATGAGCAGTTCTTC.

V usage is TRBV7-6 and J usage is TRBJ1-6; TRBD1 matches at 8 bases. The germline V gene encodes CDR1 SGHVS and CDR2 FNYEAQ. This CDR3 has 15 residues. With V trimmed by 4 bases and J by 7 bases, 6 bases remained unmatched. The chain's CDR3 is CASSSRQGSNSPLHF. In nucleotides, the CDR3 is TGTGCCAGCAGCTCACGACAGGGGTCCAATTCACCCCTCCACTTT.